This T cell receptor beta chain emerged from a study of shared clonotypes between healthy human individuals. Notes on the study in general: Estimated richness was generally greater in naive than memory subsets.

With 6 bases clipped from V and 2 bases from J, the junction kept 15 bases outside the gene matches. This CDR3 is built from 18 residues. Germline V gene data show CDR1 as MNHEY and CDR2 as SMNVEV (reference sequence). Per the original data handling: Junction-only sequences without quality scores were provided by ImmunoSEQ, so filtering was different. Here immunoSEQ multiplex PCR was the method, and the copy in TCRdb shows in-frame clones only, minus some. The V and J calls and clone size come from that table; D and trimming were worked out from the DNA. The sample shows hundreds of thousands of clones, about 97% of them seen only once. The naive CD8 fraction comprised CD45RO-negative cells positively selected for CCR7 and excluded terminally differentiated effector memory CD45RA+ cells. Of note for this clone: Its antigen is currently unknown.

Sequenced material: naive CD8+ T cells sorted from blood. The TCR was taken from a man aged 30 to 45 in good health. V usage is TRBV27 and J usage is TRBJ2-3; the match to TRBD2 covers 9 bases. As DNA, the CDR3 is TGTGCCAGCAGAACCCACTTACTAAGCGGGGGGAACACAGATACGCAGTATTTT. Its translation: CASRTHLLSGGNTDTQYF.